The present entry profiles one T cell receptor (beta chain) with its context. Its matching antigen is unknown. Mouse names are used for the genes. The read ends 4 residues early relative to the CDR3; the germline J gene fills the gap. CDR1 and CDR2 from the germline V gene are NNHNN and SYGAGS (reference sequence). The CDR3 covers 15 residues. This sample is part of a study of CD8+ T cells in alopecia areata. Overall study context: Recipients were roughly 6-10-week-old female C3H/HeJ mice grafted with skin from approximately 6-13-month-old C3H/HeJ donors with spontaneous alopecia. Study observations and caveats: Scalp repertoires also include resident alphabeta T cells from normal skin. Lesional scalp, notably in alopecia totalis/universalis, had clonality above that of normal scalp. TCR sharing across patients was less clear than in mice, possibly HLA-related.

Once RNA had been extracted, it was reverse transcribed into cDNA to act as the sequencing template. Method: immunoSEQ multiplex PCR; TCRdb's copy keeps in-frame clones and lacks some. This sample carries 270,000 or so clones, none of them present only once. The study sorted pooled cutaneous lymph node cells by CD4, CD8alpha, NKG2D, NKG2ACE and other markers. J is TRBJ2-7 and V is TRBV13-2; TRBD1 matches at 9 bases. This TCR came from a C3H/HeJ mouse with alopecia areata. Mice of this strain are of MHC haplotype H2-k. The source material was CD4+ T cells sorted from a lymph node. The CDR3 spells CASGVPGQGGDEQYF. The sequenced CDR3 bases are TGTGCCAGCGGTGTCCCGGGACAGGGTGGCGAT.